This TCR beta chain is from a study of cytomegalovirus exposure and HLA in healthy donors. For the study at large: Findings of an earlier analysis included roughly 120 million unique TCR beta sequences from some 200 million T cells.

All the people who gave samples were healthy bone marrow donors. Amplification used 60 Vbeta primers and 13 Jbeta primers. Assay used: immunoSEQ multiplex PCR; TCRdb lists only in-frame clones, some missing. Seen here are about 160,000 clones, approximately 80% observed once, and the top ten hold roughly 6.2%. About this clone: Antigen specificity is unknown.

The CDR3 is made up of 14 amino acids. Germline loops: CDR1 SGDLS, CDR2 YYNGEE. V was pared by 3 bases and J by 4 bases, with 6 bases of the junction left unmatched. Study findings and constraints: Across donors, sequencing depth was assumed by presence/absence analyses to be roughly uniform.

Material: PBMCs. The J gene is TRBJ1-1, the V gene TRBV9; 7 bases are shared with TRBD1. This clonotype originated in a male donor in good health and CMV-seropositive. CDR3 in DNA: TGTGCCAGCAGCGCTGGACAGGTGAGCACTGAAGCTTTCTTT. It codes for CASSAGQVSTEAFF.